The 11 T cell receptor beta chains given below trace back to one sample, sequenced in a study of T cell responses to AZD1222 COVID-19 vaccine. Using immunoSEQ multiplex PCR, the repertoire was profiled, and TCRdb retains in-frame clones only, with some absent. The sample includes 130,000 or so clones, roughly nine tenths of them seen just once. The sequencing used peripheral blood, collected on day 0 of AZD1222 vaccination. The receptors originated from an adult in good health.

The rearrangement uses TRBV6-2 or TRBV6-3 and TRBJ1-1, with unresolved D. Trimming took off 2 bases at V and 6 bases at J, with 16 bases between the two ends. The CDR3 spans 15 residues. CDR1 is MNHEY and CDR2 is SVGEGT in the germline V gene. CDR3 coding DNA: TGTGCCAGCAGTTACATTGGGGTTTTGTTCTCTGAAGCTTTCTTT. Protein: CASSYIGVLFSEAFF.

The chain couples TRBV7-2 to TRBJ1-5; 8 nucleotides align to TRBD1. J gave up 3 bases and V 3 bases, and 4 bases lay outside the gene matches. Germline assignment: CDR1 SGHTA and CDR2 FQGNSA. CDR3 length equals 15 residues. This chain's CDR3 is CASSLDRATNQPQHF. The DNA for the CDR3 is TGTGCCAGCAGCTTGGACAGGGCTACCAATCAGCCCCAGCATTTT.

The rearrangement uses TRBV2 and TRBJ2-3, with TRBD1 matching 9 bases. Germline assignment: CDR1 SNHLY and CDR2 FYNNEI. Trimming cost V 6 bases and J 0 bases; bases outside gene matches: 7. CDR3 size: 16 residues. The CDR3: CASRAGQGGSTDTQYF. CDR3 bases: TGTGCCAGCAGAGCGGGACAGGGAGGGAGCACAGATACGCAGTATTTT.

This chain joins TRBV25-1 and TRBJ2-1; D not certain. Germline lookup yields CDR1 MGHDK and CDR2 SYGVNS. V shed 4 bases and J shed 7 bases, with 14 bases lying between them. The CDR3 consists of 14 residues. In DNA, the CDR3 is TGTGCCAGCAGTGGCCCTGGGTTTGGGAATGAGCAGTTCTTC. It is translated as CASSGPGFGNEQFF.

The CDR3 protein is CASSIMWGSGNTIYF. The CDR3 bases are TGTGCCAGTAGTATTATGTGGGGCTCTGGAAACACCATATATTTT. The J gene is TRBJ1-3, the V gene TRBV19, with D unresolved. With 3 bases removed from V and 0 bases from J, the gap between germline ends came to 9 bases. CDR1 is LNHDA and CDR2 is SQIVND in the germline V gene (reference sequence). This CDR3 contains 15 residues.

V is TRBV19 and J is TRBJ1-2, with D unclear. Deletions cut 5 bases from V and 4 bases from J, with 2 bases between. From germline, CDR1 is LNHDA and CDR2 SQIVND (reference sequence). This CDR3 spans 10 amino acids. The CDR3 bases are TGTGCCAGTAGTGGCTATGGCTACACCTTC. Encoded protein: CASSGYGYTF.

The rearrangement joins TRBV18 to TRBJ2-7; D unresolved. From germline, CDR1 is KGHSH and CDR2 LQKENI. The CDR3 loop spans 13 amino acids. The germline V and J ends were trimmed by 3 bases and 7 bases, with 13 bases remaining between them. The CDR3: CASSPAAVGEQYF. The CDR3 DNA reads TGTGCCAGCTCACCCGCGGCGGTGGGGGAGCAGTACTTC.

This clone was counted a single time. CDR3 region: CASAASAGLAEAFF. As DNA, the CDR3 is TGTGCCAGTGCGGCGTCTGCAGGGCTCGCTGAAGCTTTCTTT. The chain combines TRBV19 with TRBJ1-1; maybe TRBD1 (5 bases). The germline V and J ends were trimmed by 8 bases and 6 bases, with 19 bases remaining between them. The CDR3 extends over 14 amino acids. Germline V gene sequence: CDR1 LNHDA, CDR2 SQIVND (reference sequence).

CDR3 sequence (DNA): TGTGCCAGCAGCTTAGCTGGACCGGCGGGGACCCTCCACTTT. This translates into CASSLAGPAGTLHF. The V call is TRBV7-8, the J call TRBJ1-6; D is uncertain. There are 14 residues in the CDR3. The V gene lost 0 bases and the J gene lost 14 bases, with 14 bases spanning the gap. Germline V gene data show CDR1 as SGHVS and CDR2 as FQNEAQ.

This clone has a single count. This chain joins TRBV5-1 and TRBJ1-2; no clear D gene. The germline CDR1 and CDR2 sequences are SGHRS and YFSETQ. V lost 4 bases and J lost 4, with 8 bases in between. This CDR3 has 12 amino acids. In nucleotides, the CDR3 is TGCGCCAGCAGCCCCGGGTCCTATGGCTACACCTTC. Its protein is CASSPGSYGYTF.

About this clone itself: The sample has other DNA sequences that encode this CDR3 too. This rearrangement joins TRBV5-1 to TRBJ2-2, with D possibly TRBD2 on 5 matching bases. Deletions cut 3 bases from V and 8 bases from J, with 14 bases between. Germline lookup yields CDR1 SGHRS and CDR2 YFSETQ. The CDR3 sequence is 14 residues long. CDR3 coding DNA: TGCGCCAGCAGCTCTGGACTGGAGACTGGGGAGCTGTTTTTT. This translates into CASSSGLETGELFF.